The 17 T cell receptor beta chains below come from one sample, sequenced in a study of blood T cell repertoires in COVID-19. Sequencing was performed with immunoSEQ multiplex PCR; in TCRdb, only in-frame clones are kept and a portion is missing. The sample yields about 480,000 clones, 85% to 90% seen once. Sequencing used peripheral blood. The source is a woman between 50 and 59 years old with COVID-19, enrolled during active disease.

The chain employs TRBV5-6 and TRBJ2-3; no clear D gene. Trimming stripped 2 bases from V and 4 bases from J, with 5 bases between. The V gene's germline CDR1 is SGHDT and CDR2 YYEEEE. The CDR3 is made up of 12 amino acids. CDR3 residues: CASSFSSDTQYF. The CDR3, as DNA: TGTGCCAGCAGCTTTAGTTCAGATACGCAGTATTTT.

This chain links TRBV5-1 with TRBJ1-5, with 7 bases aligning to TRBD1. The length of the CDR3 is 16 residues. Germline V gene data show CDR1 as SGHRS and CDR2 as YFSETQ. With V trimmed by 2 bases and J by 2 bases, 7 bases remained unmatched. The CDR3 loop is CASSLGDREGNQPQHF. The CDR3 DNA is TGCGCCAGCAGCTTAGGAGACAGGGAAGGCAATCAGCCCCAGCATTTT.

The chain links TRBV27 to TRBJ2-3, with 9 bases identical to TRBD2. J lost 9 bases, V lost 2 bases, and 3 bases had no gene match. CDR1 is MNHEY, CDR2 SMNVEV, per germline (reference sequence). CDR3 length: 13 residues. DNA of the CDR3: TGTGCCAGCAGTTTAGCTAGCGGGGCGACGCAGTATTTT. This codes for CASSLASGATQYF.

The V call is TRBV9, the J call TRBJ2-3; D is perhaps TRBD1 (6 bases). Trimming took 3 bases from V and 0 from J, leaving 20 bases between them. CDR3 length: 18 residues. CDR1 and CDR2 (germline): SGDLS, YYNGEE. The CDR3 spells CASSASIRGTTSTDTQYF. CDR3 coding DNA: TGTGCCAGCAGCGCCTCGATCAGGGGAACCACTAGCACAGATACGCAGTATTTT.

The gene calls are TRBV4-1 and TRBJ2-7; TRBD2 is a possible D gene (5 bases). Trimming removed 1 base from V and 3 bases from J, with 10 bases in between. The CDR3 has 14 amino acids. The germline gives CDR1 MGHRA, CDR2 YSYEKL. DNA for the CDR3: TGCGCCAGCAGCCAAGGTTTACGGGGCTACGAGCAGTACTTC. Amino acids: CASSQGLRGYEQYF.

The chain links TRBV6-6 to TRBJ2-1; D might be TRBD1 (6 bases). V dropped 5 bases and J dropped 9 bases, with 23 bases sitting between them. Germline V gene data show CDR1 as MNHNY and CDR2 as SVGAGI (reference sequence). The CDR3 has 16 residues. CDR3 nucleotide sequence: TGTGCCAGCAGTGGTCCGGGACAAGAAAATTCGGGTGAGCAGTTCTTC. It codes for CASSGPGQENSGEQFF.

In its sample, this clone was seen a few times. The chain employs TRBV2 and TRBJ1-5; TRBD1 matches at 8 bases. V shed 6 bases and J 5 bases; nucleotides not matched to a gene: 3. The CDR3 contains 13 residues. Germline V gives CDR1 SNHLY, CDR2 FYNNEI. CDR3 loop: CASSDRGDQPQHF. DNA for the CDR3: TGTGCCAGCAGCGACAGGGGCGATCAGCCCCAGCATTTT.

This clone was recorded once. The rearrangement uses TRBV29-1 and TRBJ1-1; TRBD1 matches 7 bases. Germline V gene lookup returns CDR1 SQVTM and CDR2 ANQGSEA. With 6 bases clipped from V and 7 bases from J, the junction kept 14 bases outside the gene matches. This CDR3 comprises 14 residues. The CDR3 DNA sequence: TGCAGCGTGGGGACAGCCCTGAAGCTGGGTGAAGCTTTCTTT. Translating gives CSVGTALKLGEAFF.

The rearrangement uses TRBV11-2 and TRBJ2-6; possibly TRBD1 for D (5 bases). This CDR3 has 18 amino acids. Germline assignment: CDR1 SGHAT and CDR2 FQNNGV. V lost 0 bases and J lost 0, with 12 bases in between. For the CDR3, the DNA is TGTGCCAGCAGCTTAGAGGGGCAGGCCATCTCTGGGGCCAACGTCCTGACTTTC. This translates into CASSLEGQAISGANVLTF.

For the CDR3, the DNA is TGCGCCAGCAGTCAATCGGGGACAGGGGGGGAGACCAATTATTCACCCCTCCACTTT. Its translation: CASSQSGTGGETNYSPLHF. J is TRBJ1-6 and V is TRBV23-1; 11 bases agree with TRBD1. TRBV23-1 is annotated as an ORF whose role is uncertain. The J segment lost 8 bases and the V segment lost 0 bases, leaving 12 bases of the junction unmatched. The CDR3 is made up of 19 amino acids.

The V and J genes are TRBV4-1 and TRBJ1-5; D is possibly TRBD1 (6 bases). The CDR3 runs 14 residues. V dropped 8 bases and J dropped 8 bases, with 19 bases sitting between them. The germline CDR1 and CDR2 sequences are MGHRA and YSYEKL. This CDR3 reads CASSNGGAEEPQHF. CDR3 nucleotide sequence: TGCGCCAGCTCCAACGGGGGGGCGGAGGAGCCCCAGCATTTT.

V and J are TRBV28 and TRBJ1-5, with a possible D match to TRBD1 (6 bases). This CDR3 is 15 amino acids long. V lost 5 bases and J lost 4, with 15 bases in between. CDR1 and CDR2 (germline): MDHEN, SYDVKM. CDR3 loop: CASSGGGPRNQPQHF. The CDR3 bases are TGTGCCAGCAGTGGGGGGGGGCCTCGGAATCAGCCCCAGCATTTT.

As DNA, the CDR3 is TGTGCCAGCACGTTGTACCGGGACTCCTACGAGCAGTACTTC. Protein product: CASTLYRDSYEQYF. The chain recombines TRBV6-5 with TRBJ2-7, with D maybe TRBD2 (5 bases). Germline V lookup: CDR1 MNHEY, CDR2 SVGAGI. CDR3 size: 14 residues. V lost 7 bases and J lost 0, with 13 bases in between.

V gene TRBV11-1 combines with J gene TRBJ2-1, with 9 bases that match TRBD1. CDR3 length: 14 residues. Losses at the gene ends were 6 bases for V and 9 bases for J; bases not matched to a gene: 9. In germline, CDR1 is SGHAT, CDR2 FQDESV (reference sequence). The CDR3 DNA reads TGTGCCAGCAGGCCACCGGGACAGGGATTTGAGCAGTTCTTC. Protein product: CASRPPGQGFEQFF. Supplemented by reference TRBV11-1 and TRBJ2-1, the full variable domain reads EAEVAQSPRYKITEKSQAVAFWCDPISGHATLYWYRQILGQGPELLVQFQDESVVDDSQLPKDRFSAERLKGVDSTLKIQPAELGDSAMYLCASRPPGQGFEQFFGPGTRLTVL.

V is TRBV5-1 and J is TRBJ2-7; TRBD1 matches at 7 bases. This CDR3 comprises 16 residues. Looked up from germline, CDR1 is SGHRS and CDR2 is YFSETQ. V shed 0 bases and J 2 bases; nucleotides not matched to a gene: 8. The CDR3 loop reads CASSLGRTGATYEQYF. In DNA form, the CDR3 reads TGCGCCAGCAGCTTGGGTCGGACAGGTGCTACCTACGAGCAGTACTTC.

The chain joins TRBV14 to TRBJ2-2; the match to TRBD1 covers 7 bases. CDR1 SGHDN and CDR2 FVKESK come from the germline V gene. V dropped 4 bases and J dropped 6; count of bases not matched to a gene: 5. The CDR3 spans 14 residues. Here the CDR3 reads CASSPRQGPGELFF. As DNA, the CDR3 is TGTGCCAGCAGCCCCCGACAGGGCCCCGGGGAGCTGTTTTTT.

V usage is TRBV2 and J usage is TRBJ1-1; D possibly corresponds to TRBD1 (5 bases). V was pared by 2 bases and J by 4 bases, with 8 bases between. CDR1 is SNHLY and CDR2 is FYNNEI in the germline V gene. The CDR3 spans 13 residues. The CDR3 region is CASSEQGSTEAFF. The CDR3 DNA follows: TGTGCCAGCAGTGAACAGGGTAGCACTGAAGCTTTCTTT.